This TCR beta chain was sequenced for a study of beta chain features in type 1 diabetes. All of the isolated RNA was reverse transcribed, so expressed TCRB transcripts were sequenced. Some clones are missing from TCRdb's copy, which holds only in-frame ones; the method was immunoSEQ multiplex PCR. The sample has tens of thousands of clones; over 40% are singletons. Of note for this clone: Its antigen is currently unknown.

Donors underwent one heparinised blood draw, around 120 mL on average. Staining for CD45RO/CCR7/CD25/CD127/CD95/CD27 allowed sorting of CD4+ naive, central memory, regulatory and stem cell-like memory cells. Findings and caveats of the study: The study found moderately but significantly shorter TCRB CDR3s in all four CD4+ subsets of Type 1 diabetes patients. There were fewer insertions and more deletions at the VDJ junctions of type 1 diabetes patients.

The sample taken for sequencing was Tregs from blood. This TCR came from a man in his thirties or forties with type 1 diabetes.

CDR3 loop: CASSGGGATNEKLFF. Here the CDR3 DNA reads TGTGCCAGCAGTGGTGGGGGGGCGACTAATGAAAAACTGTTTTTT. The V call is TRBV28, the J call TRBJ1-4, with D perhaps matching TRBD1 (6 bases). Trimming removed 5 bases from V and 2 bases from J, with 12 bases in between. The CDR3 consists of 15 residues. Per the germline V gene, CDR1 is MDHEN and CDR2 is SYDVKM.